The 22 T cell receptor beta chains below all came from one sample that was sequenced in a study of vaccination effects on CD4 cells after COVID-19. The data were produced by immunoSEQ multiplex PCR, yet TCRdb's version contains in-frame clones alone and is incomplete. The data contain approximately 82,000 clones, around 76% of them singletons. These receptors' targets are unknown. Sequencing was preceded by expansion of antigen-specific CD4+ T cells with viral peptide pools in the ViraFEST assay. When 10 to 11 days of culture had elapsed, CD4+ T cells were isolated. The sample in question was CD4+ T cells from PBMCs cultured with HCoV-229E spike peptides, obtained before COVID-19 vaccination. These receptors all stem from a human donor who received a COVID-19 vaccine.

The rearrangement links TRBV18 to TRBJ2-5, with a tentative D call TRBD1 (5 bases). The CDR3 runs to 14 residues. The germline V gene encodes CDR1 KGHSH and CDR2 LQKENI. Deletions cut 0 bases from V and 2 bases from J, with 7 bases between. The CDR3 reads CASSPPTGQETQYF. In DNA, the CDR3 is TGTGCCAGCTCACCACCAACAGGTCAAGAGACCCAGTACTTC.

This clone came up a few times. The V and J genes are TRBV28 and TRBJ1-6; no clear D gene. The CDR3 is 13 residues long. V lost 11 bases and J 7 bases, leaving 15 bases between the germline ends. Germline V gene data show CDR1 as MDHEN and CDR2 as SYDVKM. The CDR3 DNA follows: TGTGCCGTCCGAGGACTTTCAAATTCACCCCTCCACTTT. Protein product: CAVRGLSNSPLHF.

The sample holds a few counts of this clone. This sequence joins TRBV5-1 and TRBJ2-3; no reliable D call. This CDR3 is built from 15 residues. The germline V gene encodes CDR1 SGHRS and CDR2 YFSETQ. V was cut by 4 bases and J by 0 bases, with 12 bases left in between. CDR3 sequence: CASSPSDPSTDTQYF. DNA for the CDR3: TGCGCCAGCAGCCCGTCCGACCCCAGCACAGATACGCAGTATTTT.

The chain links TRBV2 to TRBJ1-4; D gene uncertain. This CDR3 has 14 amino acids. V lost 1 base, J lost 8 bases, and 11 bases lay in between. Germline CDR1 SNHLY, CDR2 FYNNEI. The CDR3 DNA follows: TGTGCCAGCAGTGAAGGGACCGTCCGGGAAAAACTGTTTTTT. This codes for CASSEGTVREKLFF.

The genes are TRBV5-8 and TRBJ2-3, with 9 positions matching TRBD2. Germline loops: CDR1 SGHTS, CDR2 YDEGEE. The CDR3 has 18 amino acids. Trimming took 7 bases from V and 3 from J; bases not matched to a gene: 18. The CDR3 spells CASPDEVGAGGPTDTQYF. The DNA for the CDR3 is TGTGCCAGCCCCGACGAAGTGGGCGCGGGGGGGCCGACAGATACGCAGTATTTT.

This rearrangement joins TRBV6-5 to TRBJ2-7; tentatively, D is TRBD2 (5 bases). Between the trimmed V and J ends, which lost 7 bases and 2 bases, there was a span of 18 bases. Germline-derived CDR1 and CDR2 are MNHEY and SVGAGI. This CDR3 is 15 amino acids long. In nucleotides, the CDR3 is TGTGCCAGCAAGCGAGAACAGCGGCCCACCTACGAGCAGTACGTC. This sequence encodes CASKREQRPTYEQYV.

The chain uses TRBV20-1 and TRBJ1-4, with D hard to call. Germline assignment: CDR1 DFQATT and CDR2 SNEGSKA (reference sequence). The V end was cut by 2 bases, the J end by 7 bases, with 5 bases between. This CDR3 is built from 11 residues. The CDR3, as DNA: TGCAGTGCTAGAAAAGTTGAAAAACTGTTTTTT. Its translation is CSARKVEKLFF.

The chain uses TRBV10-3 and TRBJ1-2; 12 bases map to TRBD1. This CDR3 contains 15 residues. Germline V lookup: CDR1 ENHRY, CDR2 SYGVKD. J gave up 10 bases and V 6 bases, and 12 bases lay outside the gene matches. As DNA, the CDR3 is TGTGCCATCAGGGCCGGGACAGGGGGCCCCCCGGACTACACCTTC. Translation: CAIRAGTGGPPDYTF.

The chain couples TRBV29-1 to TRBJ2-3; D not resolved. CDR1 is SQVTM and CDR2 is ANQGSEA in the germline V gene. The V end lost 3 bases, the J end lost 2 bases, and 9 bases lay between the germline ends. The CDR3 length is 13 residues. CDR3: CSVEGFNTDTQYF. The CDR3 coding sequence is TGCAGCGTTGAGGGCTTTAACACAGATACGCAGTATTTT.

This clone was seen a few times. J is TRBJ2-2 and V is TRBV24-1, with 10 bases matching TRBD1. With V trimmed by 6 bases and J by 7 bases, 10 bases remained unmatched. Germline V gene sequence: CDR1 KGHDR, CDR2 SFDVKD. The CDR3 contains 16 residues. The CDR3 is CATSRAGTGASGELFF. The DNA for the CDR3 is TGTGCCACCAGTAGAGCCGGGACAGGGGCTAGCGGGGAGCTGTTTTTT.

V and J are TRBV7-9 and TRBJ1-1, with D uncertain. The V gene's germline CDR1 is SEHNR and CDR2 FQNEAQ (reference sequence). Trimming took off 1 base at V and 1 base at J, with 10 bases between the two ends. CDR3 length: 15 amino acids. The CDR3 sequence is CASSLVSVKNTEAFF. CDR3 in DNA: TGTGCCAGCAGCTTAGTGTCCGTAAAGAACACTGAAGCTTTCTTT. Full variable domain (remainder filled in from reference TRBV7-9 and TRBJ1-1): DTGVSQNPRHKITKRGQNVTFRCDPISEHNRLYWYRQTLGQGPEFLTYFQNEAQLEKSRLLSDRFSAERPKGSFSTLEIQRTEQGDSAMYLCASSLVSVKNTEAFFGQGTRLTVV.

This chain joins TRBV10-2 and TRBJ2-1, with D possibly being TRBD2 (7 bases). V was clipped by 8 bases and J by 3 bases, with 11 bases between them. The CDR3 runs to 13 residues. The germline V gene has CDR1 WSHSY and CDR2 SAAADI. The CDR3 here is CASRGGVYNEQFF. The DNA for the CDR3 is TGCGCCAGCCGCGGGGGCGTCTACAATGAGCAGTTCTTC.

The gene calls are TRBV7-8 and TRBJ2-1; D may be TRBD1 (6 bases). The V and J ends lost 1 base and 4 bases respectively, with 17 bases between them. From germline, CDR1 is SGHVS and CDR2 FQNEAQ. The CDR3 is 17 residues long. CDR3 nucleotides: TGTGCCAGCAGCTTAGGTATGGGGACAATTTCATACAATGAGCAGTTCTTC. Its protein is CASSLGMGTISYNEQFF.

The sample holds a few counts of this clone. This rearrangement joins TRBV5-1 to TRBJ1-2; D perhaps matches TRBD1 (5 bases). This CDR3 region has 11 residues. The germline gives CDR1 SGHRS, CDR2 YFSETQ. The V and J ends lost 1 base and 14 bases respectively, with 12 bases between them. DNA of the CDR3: TGCGCCAGCAGCTTGAACGGACAAAGTACCTTC. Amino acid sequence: CASSLNGQSTF. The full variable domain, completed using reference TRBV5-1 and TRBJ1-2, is KAGVTQTPRYLIKTRGQQVTLSCSPISGHRSVSWYQQTPGQGLQFLFEYFSETQRNKGNFPGRFSGRQFSNSRSEMNVSTLELGDSALYLCASSLNGQSTFGSGTRLTVV.

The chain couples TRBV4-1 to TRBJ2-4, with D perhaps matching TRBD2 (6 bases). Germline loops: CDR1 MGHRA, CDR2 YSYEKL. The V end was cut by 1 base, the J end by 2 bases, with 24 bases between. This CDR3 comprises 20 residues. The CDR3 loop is CASSQADLGGSGVTKNIQYF. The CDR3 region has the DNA TGCGCCAGCAGCCAAGCGGATCTTGGAGGGTCGGGAGTAACCAAAAACATTCAGTACTTC.

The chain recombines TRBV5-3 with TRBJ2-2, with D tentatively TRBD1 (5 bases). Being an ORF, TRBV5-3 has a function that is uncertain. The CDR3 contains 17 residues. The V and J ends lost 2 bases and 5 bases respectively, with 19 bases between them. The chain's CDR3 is CARSLLRRERNTGELFF. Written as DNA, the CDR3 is TGTGCCAGAAGCTTATTACGCAGGGAAAGGAATACCGGGGAGCTGTTTTTT.

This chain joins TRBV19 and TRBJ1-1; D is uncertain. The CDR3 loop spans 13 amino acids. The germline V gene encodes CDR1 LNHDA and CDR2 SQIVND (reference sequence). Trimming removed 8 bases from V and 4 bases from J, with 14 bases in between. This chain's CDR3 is CASRPLITTEAFF. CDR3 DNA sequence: TGTGCCAGTCGACCCCTCATTACCACTGAAGCTTTCTTT.

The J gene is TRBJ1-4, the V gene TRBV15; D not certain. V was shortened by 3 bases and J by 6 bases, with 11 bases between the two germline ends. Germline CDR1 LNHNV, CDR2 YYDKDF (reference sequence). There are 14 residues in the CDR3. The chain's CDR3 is CATSSRWTDEKLFF. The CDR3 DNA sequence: TGTGCCACCAGCAGCCGTTGGACGGATGAAAAACTGTTTTTT.

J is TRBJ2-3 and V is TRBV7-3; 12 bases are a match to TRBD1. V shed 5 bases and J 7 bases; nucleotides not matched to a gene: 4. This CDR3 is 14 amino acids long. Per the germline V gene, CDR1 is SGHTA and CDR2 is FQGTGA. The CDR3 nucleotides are TGTGCCAGCAGCCCGGGACAGGGGGCATATACGCAGTATTTT. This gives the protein CASSPGQGAYTQYF.

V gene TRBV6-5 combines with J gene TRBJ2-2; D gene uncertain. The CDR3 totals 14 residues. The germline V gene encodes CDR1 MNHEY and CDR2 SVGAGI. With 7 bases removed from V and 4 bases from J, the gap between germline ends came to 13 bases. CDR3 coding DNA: TGTGCCAGCAATTCCGGAATAAGCACCGGGGAGCTGTTTTTT. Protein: CASNSGISTGELFF.

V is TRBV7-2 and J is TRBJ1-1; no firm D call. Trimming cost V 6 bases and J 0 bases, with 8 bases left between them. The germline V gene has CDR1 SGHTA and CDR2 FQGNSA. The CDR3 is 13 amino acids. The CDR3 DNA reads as TGTGCCAGCAGGGAAGCAGTGAACACTGAAGCTTTCTTT. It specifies CASREAVNTEAFF. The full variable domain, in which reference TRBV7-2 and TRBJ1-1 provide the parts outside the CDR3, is GAGVSQSPSNKVTEKGKDVELRCDPISGHTALYWYRQSLGQGLEFLIYFQGNSAPDKSGLPSDRFSAERTGGSVSTLTIQRTQQEDSAVYLCASREAVNTEAFFGQGTRLTVV.

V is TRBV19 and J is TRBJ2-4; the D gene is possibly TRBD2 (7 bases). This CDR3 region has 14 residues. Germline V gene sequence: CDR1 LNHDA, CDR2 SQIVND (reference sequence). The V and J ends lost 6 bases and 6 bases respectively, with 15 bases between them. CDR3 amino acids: CASSQGGGGNIQYF. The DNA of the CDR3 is TGTGCCAGTAGCCAGGGAGGGGGGGGAAACATTCAGTACTTC.